The 16 T cell receptor beta chains below come from one sample, sequenced in a study of blood T cells in healthy people across ages. Then a second PCR, running roughly 7 to 11 cycles, was carried out with a sample-barcoded 5' primer and a J-beta primer mix. TCRdb re-called the 5' RACE reads with MiXCR, one entry per CDR3 protein. The table records approximately 1,700,000 distinct CDR3 sequences, roughly two fifths of them present only once. The specimen sequenced was blood. These receptor sequences come from a human donor in good health.

On this clonotype: One end of the junction varies from germline; a read error may be responsible. This chain links TRBV6-5 with TRBJ2-1, with D possibly being TRBD1 (6 bases). There are 13 residues in the CDR3. CDR1 and CDR2 from the germline V gene are MNHEY and SVGAGI. DNA for the CDR3: TGTGCCGGCAGCCCGACAAGGGGGAGCGAGCAGTTCTTC. Its translation is CAGSPTRGSEQFF.

The rearrangement joins TRBV20-1 to TRBJ2-7; weak D call: TRBD2 (6 bases). Germline V lookup: CDR1 DFQATT, CDR2 SNEGSKA (reference sequence). The length of the CDR3 is 13 residues. V was cut by 5 bases and J by 1 base, with 12 bases left in between. The CDR3 spells CSAQRSGSYEQYF. As DNA, the CDR3 is TGCAGTGCTCAACGCAGCGGGTCCTACGAGCAGTACTTC.

The CDR3 nucleotides are TGCAGCGTGGGGGCCAAAGAGACCCAGTACTTC. Translation gives CSVGAKETQYF. The chain combines TRBV29-1 with TRBJ2-5, with D possibly being TRBD1 (6 bases). Trimming cost V 6 bases and J 3 bases, with 8 bases left between them. The CDR3 is 11 residues long. Germline assignment: CDR1 SQVTM and CDR2 ANQGSEA.

The rearrangement uses TRBV4-1 and TRBJ1-1; D might be TRBD1 (5 bases). V was shortened by 3 bases and J by 6 bases, with 8 bases between the two germline ends. Germline loops: CDR1 MGHRA, CDR2 YSYEKL. This CDR3 has 12 amino acids. The CDR3 DNA reads as TGCGCCAGCAGCCACCGGGACTCTGAAGCTTTCTTT. It codes for CASSHRDSEAFF.

The sample holds a few counts of this clonotype. The chain has TRBV4-2 and TRBJ2-7; 7 bases match TRBD1. J lost 3 bases, V lost 1 base, and 9 bases had no gene match. CDR1 and CDR2 (germline): LGHNA, YNFKEQ. The CDR3 runs to 16 residues. The CDR3 reads CASSQASTGTVYEQYF. DNA of the CDR3: TGTGCCAGCAGCCAAGCGAGTACCGGGACAGTCTACGAGCAGTACTTC.

The V gene is TRBV20-1, the J gene TRBJ2-7; D possibly corresponds to TRBD1 (6 bases). Between the trimmed V and J ends, which lost 3 bases and 1 base, there was a span of 16 bases. The germline gives CDR1 DFQATT, CDR2 SNEGSKA (reference sequence). The CDR3 extends over 15 amino acids. DNA of the CDR3: TGCAGTGCTAGGCCTCAGGGGAGTTATTCCTACGAGCAGTACTTC. Translation: CSARPQGSYSYEQYF.

Of note for this clonotype: One end of the junction is discordant with germline, which a read error may explain. The chain couples TRBV7-2 to TRBJ1-1; TRBD1 might be the D (6 bases). The CDR3 sequence is 13 residues long. Looked up from germline, CDR1 is SGHTA and CDR2 is FQGNSA. CDR3 loop: CASSIRGGTVAFF. Here the CDR3 DNA reads TGTGCCAGCAGTATTAGGGGGGGCACTGTAGCTTTCTTT.

This clonotype was counted between two and nine times. This rearrangement joins TRBV5-6 to TRBJ1-1, with a weak D call TRBD1 (6 bases). Germline CDR1 reads SGHDT; CDR2 reads YYEEEE. The CDR3 is 15 residues long. Deletions cut 1 base from V and 10 bases from J, with 20 bases between. The DNA of the CDR3 is TGTGCCAGCAGCTTGCAGGGGACCACACGGGAGGGAGCTTTCTTT. It encodes CASSLQGTTREGAFF.

The chain is built from TRBV7-9 and TRBJ1-1; D remains unclear. The germline V gene has CDR1 SEHNR and CDR2 FQNEAQ (reference sequence). The length of the CDR3 is 16 residues. V lost 1 base to trimming and J lost 2 bases, with 14 bases between them. As DNA, the CDR3 is TGTGCCAGCAGCTTAGGTGCCCGAGGCGTAAACACTGAAGCTTTCTTT. Protein product: CASSLGARGVNTEAFF.

This clonotype came up a few times. The chain carries TRBV28 and TRBJ1-6; no clear D. CDR1 MDHEN and CDR2 SYDVKM come from the germline V gene. The ends were cut back, 6 bases at V and 8 bases at J, with 14 bases in the middle. The CDR3 runs to 14 residues. The CDR3 sequence is CASSPPGRDSPLHF. CDR3 coding DNA: TGTGCCAGCAGCCCTCCGGGCCGGGATTCACCCCTCCACTTT.

The chain joins TRBV2 to TRBJ1-2; TRBD1 is a possible D gene (6 bases). The CDR3 has 19 amino acids. Between the trimmed V and J ends, which lost 0 bases and 7 bases, there was a span of 27 bases. Germline V gene lookup returns CDR1 SNHLY and CDR2 FYNNEI. DNA of the CDR3: TGTGCCAGCAGTGAAGCGGGCGCGACTCAACGTAGGGGGGCGCGTGGCTACACCTTC. It is translated as CASSEAGATQRRGARGYTF.

This chain uses TRBV10-3 with TRBJ2-1, with a weak D call TRBD2 (5 bases). The CDR3 extends over 14 amino acids. The germline V and J ends were trimmed by 10 bases and 8 bases, with 21 bases remaining between them. Germline-derived CDR1 and CDR2 are ENHRY and SYGVKD. As DNA, the CDR3 is TGTGCCACCGCCGACATAGGACGAGGGTATGAGCAGTTCTTC. This encodes CATADIGRGYEQFF.

The rearrangement links TRBV12-3 or TRBV12-4 to TRBJ1-2, with 7 bases matching TRBD1. V lost 6 bases and J lost 4; bases outside the gene matches: 11. This CDR3 contains 15 residues. The CDR3 here is CASSLDHRGGYGYTF. In nucleotides, the CDR3 is TGTGCCAGCAGCCTTGACCACAGGGGCGGCTATGGCTACACCTTC.

The gene calls are TRBV6-2 or TRBV6-3 and TRBJ2-7, with 11 bases identical to TRBD2. Per the germline V gene, CDR1 is MNHEY and CDR2 is SVGEGT. The CDR3 covers 14 residues. V lost 10 bases, J lost 7 bases, and 12 bases stayed unmatched. The CDR3 DNA reads TGTGCCACCATTCTAGCGGGGGGTTTAAATGAGCAGTACTTC. This encodes CATILAGGLNEQYF.

The table lists this clonotype with many counts. The chain is built from TRBV30 and TRBJ1-2; TRBD1 might be the D (5 bases). V shed 1 base and J shed 5 bases, with 8 bases lying between them. CDR3 length equals 12 residues. CDR1 GTSNPN and CDR2 SVGIG come from the germline V gene (reference sequence). Written as DNA, the CDR3 is TGTGCCTGGAGTGGGGGGATGTATGGCTACACCTTC. Amino acids: CAWSGGMYGYTF.

V gene TRBV4-3 combines with J gene TRBJ2-7, with D perhaps TRBD1 or TRBD2 (5 bases each). From germline, CDR1 is LGHNA and CDR2 YSLEER. The ends were cut back, 0 bases at V and 1 base at J, with 10 bases in the middle. This CDR3 has 15 amino acids. The CDR3 DNA sequence: TGCGCCAGCAGCCAAGATCGGGGCAGATCCTACGAGCAGTACTTC. Its translation: CASSQDRGRSYEQYF.